What follows are 10 T cell receptor beta chains derived from one specimen sequenced in a study of T cells after yellow fever vaccination. TCRdb itself ran the 5' RACE reads through MiXCR, one entry per CDR3 protein. This table holds some 130,000 distinct CDR3 sequences, about 7% found once. Material: CD4+ T cells sorted from PBMCs, obtained 10 days after the yellow fever booster vaccination. The receptors stem from a man in his thirties or forties who received the YFV17D yellow fever vaccine.

This clonotype was recorded at least ten times. In nucleotides, the CDR3 is TGTGCCAGCAGTGAACAGGGGACGTCCTACGAGCAGTACTTC. It encodes CASSEQGTSYEQYF. The V call is TRBV6-1, the J call TRBJ2-7, with D perhaps matching TRBD1 (6 bases). Germline-derived CDR1 and CDR2 are MNHNS and SASEGT. V was shortened by 2 bases and J by 1 base, with 9 bases between the two germline ends. The CDR3 spans 14 residues.

Only a few counts were recorded for this clonotype. For the CDR3, the DNA is TGTGCCAGCAGCATACGACATGGGAAAGCCAAAAACATTCAGTACTTC. This codes for CASSIRHGKAKNIQYF. This chain links TRBV5-4 with TRBJ2-4; D gene ambiguous. The germline V and J ends were trimmed by 4 bases and 0 bases, with 14 bases remaining between them. The CDR3 runs 16 residues. CDR1 SGHNT and CDR2 YYREEE come from the germline V gene (reference sequence).

This clonotype has at least ten counts. V gene TRBV18 combines with J gene TRBJ2-5; TRBD2 agrees at 11 bases. CDR1 and CDR2 (germline): KGHSH, LQKENI. With 2 bases clipped from V and 0 bases from J, the junction kept 2 bases outside the gene matches. CDR3 size: 16 residues. This chain's CDR3 is CASSPRLAGNQETQYF. In nucleotides, the CDR3 is TGTGCCAGCTCACCAAGACTAGCGGGAAACCAAGAGACCCAGTACTTC.

The rearrangement joins TRBV5-5 to TRBJ2-3, with D perhaps TRBD2 (5 bases). Germline CDR1 SGHKS, CDR2 YYEKEE (reference sequence). The CDR3 runs 14 residues. The V and J ends lost 4 bases and 0 bases respectively, with 9 bases between them. In DNA form, the CDR3 reads TGTGCCAGCAGCCGCGGGTATAGCACAGATACGCAGTATTTT. Its protein is CASSRGYSTDTQYF.

This clonotype occurred many times. The rearrangement uses TRBV6-2 or TRBV6-3 and TRBJ2-1; 12 bases map to TRBD2. Germline V gene sequence: CDR1 MNHEY, CDR2 SVGEGT. Trimming removed 6 bases from V and 7 bases from J; junction bases left unmatched: 1. The CDR3 has 13 amino acids. The CDR3 is CASRTSGSNEQFF. In DNA, the CDR3 is TGTGCCAGCAGGACTAGCGGGAGTAATGAGCAGTTCTTC.

This clonotype was counted at least ten times. This chain links TRBV11-2 with TRBJ2-7, with D possibly TRBD2 on 5 matching bases. This CDR3 is 11 amino acids long. V lost 7 bases and J lost 6, with 10 bases in between. Germline assignment: CDR1 SGHAT and CDR2 FQNNGV. The DNA of the CDR3 is TGTGCCAGCATCTCGGGGTTCGAGCAGTACTTC. Translating gives CASISGFEQYF.

This clonotype has a count of ten or more. The DNA of the CDR3 is TGCAGCGTTGGCCGGACAGGTAGCTACGAGCAGTACTTC. Amino acids: CSVGRTGSYEQYF. The gene calls are TRBV29-1 and TRBJ2-7, with TRBD1 matching 7 bases. CDR3 size: 13 residues. V lost 4 bases and J lost 3; bases outside the gene matches: 6. The germline V gene has CDR1 SQVTM and CDR2 ANQGSEA.

This clonotype has a count of ten or more. The genes are TRBV5-1 and TRBJ1-6, with 8 nucleotides matching TRBD1. CDR3 length equals 15 residues. The junction had 5 bases not matched to a gene; V was cut back by 5 bases and J by 4 bases. Germline values: CDR1 SGHRS, CDR2 YFSETQ. CDR3: CASRTGANYNSPLHF. For the CDR3, the DNA is TGCGCCAGCAGGACAGGGGCGAATTATAATTCACCCCTCCACTTT.

At least ten counts were recorded for this clonotype. The chain uses TRBV30 and TRBJ2-1; the D call may be TRBD1 or TRBD2 (5 bases each). From germline, CDR1 is GTSNPN and CDR2 SVGIG (reference sequence). With 4 bases removed from V and 6 bases from J, the gap between germline ends came to 16 bases. The length of the CDR3 is 14 residues. CDR3 region: CAWTGTRTFNEQFF. For the CDR3, the DNA is TGTGCCTGGACGGGGACCCGAACCTTCAATGAGCAGTTCTTC. Variable domain in full (rest from reference TRBV30 and TRBJ2-1): SQTIHQWPATLVQPVGSPLSLECTVEGTSNPNLYWYRQAAGRGLQLLFYSVGIGQISSEVPQNLSASRPQDRQFILSSKKLLLSDSGFYLCAWTGTRTFNEQFFGPGTRLTVL.

In this sample, this clonotype turned up many times. The chain has TRBV5-3 and TRBJ1-1; 8 nucleotides align to TRBD1. TRBV5-3 counts as an open reading frame of uncertain function. The trim removed 5 bases at V and 5 bases at J, leaving 5 bases unmatched. The CDR3 loop spans 13 amino acids. The CDR3 reads CARSVDRETEAFF. The DNA of the CDR3 is TGTGCCAGAAGTGTGGACAGGGAAACTGAAGCTTTCTTT.